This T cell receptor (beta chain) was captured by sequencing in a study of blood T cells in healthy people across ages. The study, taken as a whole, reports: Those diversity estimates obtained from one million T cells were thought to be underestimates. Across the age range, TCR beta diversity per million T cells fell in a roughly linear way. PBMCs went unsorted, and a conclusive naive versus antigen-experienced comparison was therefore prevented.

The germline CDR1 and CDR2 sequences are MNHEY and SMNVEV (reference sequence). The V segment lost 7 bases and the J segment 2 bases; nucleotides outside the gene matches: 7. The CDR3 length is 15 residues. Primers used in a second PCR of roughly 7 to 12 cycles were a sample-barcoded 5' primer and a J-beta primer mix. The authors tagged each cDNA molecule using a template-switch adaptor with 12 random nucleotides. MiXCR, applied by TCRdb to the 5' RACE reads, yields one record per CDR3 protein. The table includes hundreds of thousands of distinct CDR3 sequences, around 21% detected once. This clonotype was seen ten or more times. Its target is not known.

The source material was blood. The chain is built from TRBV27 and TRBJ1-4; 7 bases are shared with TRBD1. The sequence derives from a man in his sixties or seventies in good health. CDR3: CASKEQGLTNEKLFF. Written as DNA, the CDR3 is TGTGCCAGCAAAGAACAGGGGCTGACTAATGAAAAACTGTTTTTT.